This T cell receptor beta chain was retrieved from a study of CD8 T cells in Susac syndrome (dated by TCRdb to between 2017 and 2020). About the study as a whole: Repertoire sequencing was used to test whether CD8+ T cell activation and differentiation in Susac syndrome was antigen driven.

Overall results and qualifications from the work: The TCR sequencing and HLA analysis was acknowledged to have included a relatively small number of individuals.

RNA was extracted using the RNeasy kit, and about 0.45 to 1 ug of the RNA was reverse transcribed with random hexamers. The immunoSEQ multiplex PCR assay, which covers 54 Vbeta and 13 Jbeta segments, was used to amplify TCR beta CDR3 regions. To correct PCR amplification bias, a synthetic template baseline was used for both primer optimization and computational correction. Under the source paper's analysis protocol: Reads were assigned to V, D and J genes according to IMGT and analyzed in immunoSEQ Analyzer, with only productive sequences retained. Clonality was calculated as one minus the Shannon entropy normalized by log2 of the number of productive unique sequences. For each patient and control, public and private clones were evaluated among the 100 most prevalent clones. Susac-specific clones were defined as absent from healthy and MS cohorts, 850 to 1,300 published viral clones and other ImmuneACCESS disease sequences. Clones were called with MiXCR by TCRdb after fastp trimmed the public reads at Q25, and only in-frame beta chains were retained. Rows are combined by CDR3 protein, so each entry shows the most common genes and DNA. TCRdb assigned the V and J calls; the authors' analysis was not used. A total of some 120,000 distinct CDR3 sequences appear in this sample, around 94% of them only once. Of the sample, over 0.07% falls within the top ten clones.

Peripheral blood CD8+ and CD4+ T cells from healthy donors, Susac syndrome patients and multiple sclerosis patients were profiled by high-throughput TCR beta sequencing. Healthy donors were included as age- and sex-matched controls. Bulk CD8+ and CD4+ T cells were purified by magnetic negative isolation, whereas CD8+ TEMRA cells were enriched by FACS. Blood was drawn into EDTA tubes, processed within 24 hours, and PBMCs were isolated by density gradient centrifugation. PBMCs intended for TCR sequencing were frozen in liquid nitrogen and were later thawed in a 37 degrees C water bath. Purity of sorted or isolated CD4+, CD8+ and CD8+ TEMRA cells was at least 90%. Reading the germline V gene gives CDR1 MNHNS and CDR2 SASEGT. The CDR3 holds 15 amino acids from the cysteine to the phenylalanine. Here the CDR3 DNA is all that survives: 45 bases in frame from base 1. V was cut back by 5 bases and J by 0 bases, leaving a gap of 11 bases between them.

On this clonotype: What antigen it recognizes has not been identified. Base qualities are not provided; no much larger clone lies one nucleotide away.

Material for sequencing was CD4+ T cells from PBMCs. The rearranged chain carries TRBV6-1 and TRBJ1-5; the D gene lacks a confident call. This receptor was identified in a human donor in good health. The CDR3 corresponds to CASSSFLDSNQPQHF. The sequenced DNA: TGTGCCAGCAGTTCTTTCTTAGATAGCAATCAGCCCCAGCATTTT.